This TCR beta chain was observed in a study of blood T cell repertoires in COVID-19. V lost 6 bases and J lost 4; bases outside the gene matches: 4. The CDR3 consists of 14 residues. Germline loops: CDR1 MNHEY, CDR2 SVGAGI. Using immunoSEQ multiplex PCR, the repertoire was profiled, and TCRdb retains in-frame clones only, with some absent. Among about 180,000 clones listed, more than 90% were seen once. The chain carries TRBV6-5 and TRBJ1-5; TRBD1 matches 9 bases. The clonotype originates from a man aged 45 to 65 with acute or convalescent COVID-19. Specimen: peripheral blood. CDR3 loop: CASSPGTGNQPQHF. As DNA, the CDR3 is TGTGCCAGCAGCCCCGGGACAGGGAATCAGCCCCAGCATTTT.